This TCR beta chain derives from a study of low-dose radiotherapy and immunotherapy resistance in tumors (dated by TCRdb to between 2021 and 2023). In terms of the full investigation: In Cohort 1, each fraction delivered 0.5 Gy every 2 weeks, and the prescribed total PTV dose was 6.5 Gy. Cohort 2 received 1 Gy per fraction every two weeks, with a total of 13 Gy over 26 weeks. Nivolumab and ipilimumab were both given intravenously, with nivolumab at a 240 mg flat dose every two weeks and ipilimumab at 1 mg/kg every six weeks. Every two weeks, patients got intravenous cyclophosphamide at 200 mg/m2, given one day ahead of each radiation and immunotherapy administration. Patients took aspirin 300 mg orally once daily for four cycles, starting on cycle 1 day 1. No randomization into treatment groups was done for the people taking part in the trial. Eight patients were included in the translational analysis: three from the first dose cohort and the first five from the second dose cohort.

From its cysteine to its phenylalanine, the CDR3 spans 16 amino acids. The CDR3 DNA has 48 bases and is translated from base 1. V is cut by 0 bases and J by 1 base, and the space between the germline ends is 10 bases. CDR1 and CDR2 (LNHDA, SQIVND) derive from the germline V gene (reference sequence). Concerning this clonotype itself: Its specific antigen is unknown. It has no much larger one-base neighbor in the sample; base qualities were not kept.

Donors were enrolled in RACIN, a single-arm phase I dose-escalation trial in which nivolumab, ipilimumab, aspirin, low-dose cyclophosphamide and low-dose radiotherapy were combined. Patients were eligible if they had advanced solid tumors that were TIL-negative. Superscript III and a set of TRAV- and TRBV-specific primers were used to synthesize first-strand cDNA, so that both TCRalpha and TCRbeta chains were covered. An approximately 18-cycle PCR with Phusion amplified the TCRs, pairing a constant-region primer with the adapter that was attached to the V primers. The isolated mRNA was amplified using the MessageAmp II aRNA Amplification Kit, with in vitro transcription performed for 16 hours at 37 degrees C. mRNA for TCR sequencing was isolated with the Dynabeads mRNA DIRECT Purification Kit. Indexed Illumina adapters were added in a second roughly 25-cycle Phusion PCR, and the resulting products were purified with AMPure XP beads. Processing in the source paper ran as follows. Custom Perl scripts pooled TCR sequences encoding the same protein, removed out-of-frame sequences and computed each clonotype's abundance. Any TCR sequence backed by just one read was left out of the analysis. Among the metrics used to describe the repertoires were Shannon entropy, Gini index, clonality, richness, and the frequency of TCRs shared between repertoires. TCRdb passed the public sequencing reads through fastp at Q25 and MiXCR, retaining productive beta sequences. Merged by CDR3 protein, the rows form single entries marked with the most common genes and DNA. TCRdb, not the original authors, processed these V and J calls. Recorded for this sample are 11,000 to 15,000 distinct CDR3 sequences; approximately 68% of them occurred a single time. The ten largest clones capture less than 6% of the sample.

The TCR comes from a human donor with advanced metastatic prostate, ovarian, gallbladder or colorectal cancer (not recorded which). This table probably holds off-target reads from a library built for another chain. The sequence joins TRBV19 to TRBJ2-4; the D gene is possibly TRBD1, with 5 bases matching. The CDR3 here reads CASSIDLYRAKNIQYF. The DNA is TGTGCCAGTAGTATAGATCTCTACAGGGCCAAAAACATTCAGTACTTC.